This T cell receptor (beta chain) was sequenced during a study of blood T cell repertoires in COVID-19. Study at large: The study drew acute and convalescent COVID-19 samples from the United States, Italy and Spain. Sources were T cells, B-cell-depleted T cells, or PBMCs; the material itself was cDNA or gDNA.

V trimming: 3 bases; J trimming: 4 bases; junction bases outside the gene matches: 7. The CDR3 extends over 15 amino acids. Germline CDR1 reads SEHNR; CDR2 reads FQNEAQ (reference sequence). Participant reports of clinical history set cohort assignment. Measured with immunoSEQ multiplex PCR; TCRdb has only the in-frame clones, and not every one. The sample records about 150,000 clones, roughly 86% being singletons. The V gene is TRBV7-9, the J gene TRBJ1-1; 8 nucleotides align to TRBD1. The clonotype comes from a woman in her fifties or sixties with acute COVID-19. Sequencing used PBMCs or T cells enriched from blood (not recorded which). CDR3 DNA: TGTGCCAGCAGCTTCCGACAGGGGCCGGGCACTGAAGCTTTCTTT. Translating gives CASSFRQGPGTEAFF. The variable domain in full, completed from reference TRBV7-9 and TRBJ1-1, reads DTGVSQNPRHKITKRGQNVTFRCDPISEHNRLYWYRQTLGQGPEFLTYFQNEAQLEKSRLLSDRFSAERPKGSFSTLEIQRTEQGDSAMYLCASSFRQGPGTEAFFGQGTRLTVV.